Presented here are 18 T cell receptor beta chains from one specimen sequenced in a study of blood T cell repertoires in COVID-19. Measured with immunoSEQ multiplex PCR; TCRdb has only the in-frame clones, and not every one. Of about 160,000 clones in the sample, approximately 80% are singletons; the top ten hold 13%. Sequencing was carried out using peripheral blood. Receptors originate from a man between 65 and 80 years old who had recovered from COVID-19.

The V and J genes are TRBV19 and TRBJ2-2; a weak D match, TRBD2 (5 bases). Germline CDR1 is LNHDA and CDR2 is SQIVND (reference sequence). The CDR3 loop spans 15 amino acids. V was shortened by 6 bases and J by 4 bases, with 15 bases between the two germline ends. CDR3 nucleotides: TGTGCCAGTAGAAGTGTAGGTGGAGGCACCGGGGAGCTGTTTTTT. Encoded protein: CASRSVGGGTGELFF.

This clone was picked up a small number of times. The chain recombines TRBV6-5 with TRBJ1-6, with D unclear. There are 13 residues in the CDR3. CDR1 and CDR2 (germline): MNHEY, SVGAGI. Trimming cost V 8 bases and J 7 bases, with 12 bases left between them. The CDR3 DNA reads as TGTGCCAGCTTAATGGGCCCGAATTCACCCCTCCACTTT. This gives the protein CASLMGPNSPLHF.

The J gene is TRBJ2-6, the V gene TRBV28, with D maybe TRBD1 (5 bases). V dropped 4 bases and J dropped 0 bases, with 10 bases sitting between them. CDR1 is MDHEN, CDR2 SYDVKM, per germline. The CDR3 contains 16 residues. The CDR3 region has the DNA TGTGCCAGCAGTTCCTTTCAGGGCTCTGGGGCCAACGTCCTGACTTTC. The encoded protein is CASSSFQGSGANVLTF.

This clone was seen a handful of times. The chain recombines TRBV10-3 with TRBJ2-3; D is perhaps TRBD2 (7 bases). Germline V gene data show CDR1 as ENHRY and CDR2 as SYGVKD. V gave up 6 bases and J gave up 1 base, with 20 bases separating them. The CDR3 runs 17 residues. CDR3 amino acids: CAISALLGGGGTDTQYF. DNA for the CDR3: TGTGCCATCAGCGCCCTTCTGGGAGGGGGAGGCACAGATACGCAGTATTTT.

This clone occurred many times. The V call is TRBV18, the J call TRBJ2-3; the D gene is possibly TRBD2 (6 bases). The ends were cut back, 3 bases at V and 6 bases at J, with 19 bases in the middle. Germline-derived CDR1 and CDR2 are KGHSH and LQKENI. The CDR3 spans 16 residues. The CDR3 reads CASSPAVGLKRDTQYF. CDR3 sequence (DNA): TGTGCCAGCTCACCGGCTGTGGGACTGAAGAGGGATACGCAGTATTTT. The full variable domain, completed using reference TRBV18 and TRBJ2-3, is NAGVMQNPRHLVRRRGQEARLRCSPMKGHSHVYWYRQLPEEGLKFMVYLQKENIIDESGMPKERFSAEFPKEGPSILRIQQVVRGDSAAYFCASSPAVGLKRDTQYFGPGTRLTVL.

A few counts support this clone. This chain connects TRBV11-2 to TRBJ2-5; D may be TRBD2 (5 bases). Germline V gives CDR1 SGHAT, CDR2 FQNNGV. The CDR3 runs 14 residues. The germline V and J ends were trimmed by 1 base and 2 bases, with 8 bases remaining between them. DNA for the CDR3: TGTGCCAGCAGCTTAGTTGGCGGGCAAGAGACCCAGTACTTC. Translating gives CASSLVGGQETQYF.

This clone occurred once. The sample holds other DNA sequences that translate to the same CDR3. V usage is TRBV29-1 and J usage is TRBJ1-1; TRBD1 matches 9 bases. The CDR3 loop spans 12 amino acids. V dropped 7 bases and J dropped 1; count of bases not matched to a gene: 1. Germline CDR1 SQVTM, CDR2 ANQGSEA. CDR3: CSGGQGNTEAFF. Here the CDR3 DNA reads TGCAGCGGGGGACAGGGGAACACTGAAGCTTTCTTT.

This clone showed up just once. The V and J genes are TRBV11-2 and TRBJ2-7, with a tentative D call TRBD2 (6 bases). In germline, CDR1 is SGHAT, CDR2 FQNNGV. The length of the CDR3 is 15 residues. The V end lost 1 base, the J end lost 4 bases, and 14 bases lay between the germline ends. The CDR3 spells CASSLVEGGRYEQYF. The DNA for the CDR3 is TGTGCCAGCAGCTTAGTCGAGGGAGGAAGGTACGAGCAGTACTTC.

A few counts support this clone. The chain employs TRBV28 and TRBJ2-5; 8 nucleotides line up with TRBD1. J was trimmed by 5 bases and V by 6 bases; bases with no gene match: 11. In germline, CDR1 is MDHEN, CDR2 SYDVKM. This CDR3 has 15 amino acids. CDR3: CASRTGQGGRETQYF. In DNA form, the CDR3 reads TGTGCCAGCAGAACCGGACAGGGAGGTCGGGAGACCCAGTACTTC.

The V gene is TRBV7-2, the J gene TRBJ1-1, with unresolved D. CDR3 size: 14 residues. With 1 base removed from V and 1 base from J, the gap between germline ends came to 7 bases. The germline V gene encodes CDR1 SGHTA and CDR2 FQGNSA. The CDR3 loop is CASSLGGQNTEAFF. CDR3 in DNA: TGTGCCAGCAGCTTAGGAGGGCAGAACACTGAAGCTTTCTTT. The complete variable domain, with remaining parts taken from reference TRBV7-2 and TRBJ1-1, reads GAGVSQSPSNKVTEKGKDVELRCDPISGHTALYWYRQSLGQGLEFLIYFQGNSAPDKSGLPSDRFSAERTGGSVSTLTIQRTQQEDSAVYLCASSLGGQNTEAFFGQGTRLTVV.

The gene calls are TRBV5-1 and TRBJ2-2, with 8 bases lining up with TRBD2. The CDR3 length is 16 residues. The trim removed 4 bases at V and 0 bases at J, leaving 5 bases unmatched. The V gene's germline CDR1 is SGHRS and CDR2 YFSETQ. The CDR3 coding sequence is TGCGCCAGCAGCCAGCGGGAGACCCCGAACACCGGGGAGCTGTTTTTT. Protein sequence: CASSQRETPNTGELFF.

V usage is TRBV5-4 and J usage is TRBJ2-2; 8 positions match TRBD1. Losses at the gene ends were 0 bases for V and 7 bases for J; bases not matched to a gene: 8. The CDR3 runs to 16 residues. Per germline, CDR1 SGHNT and CDR2 YYREEE (reference sequence). DNA for the CDR3: TGTGCCAGCAGCTTGGGGGCAGGGGGCGCCGGCGGGGAGCTGTTTTTT. Its translation: CASSLGAGGAGGELFF.

The chain joins TRBV11-2 to TRBJ2-3; no reliable D call. Germline assignment: CDR1 SGHAT and CDR2 FQNNGV. The CDR3 runs 15 residues. Trimming stripped 3 bases from V and 2 bases from J, with 12 bases between. The CDR3, as DNA: TGTGCCAGCAGCTTGCTAATCGCCGTCACAGATACGCAGTATTTT. Its translation: CASSLLIAVTDTQYF.

The rearrangement links TRBV5-1 to TRBJ2-7; TRBD1 aligns across 7 bases. Trimming at V came to 5 bases and at J to 0 bases, leaving 8 bases not matched to a gene. Germline loops: CDR1 SGHRS, CDR2 YFSETQ. This CDR3 region has 15 residues. The CDR3 loop reads CASSFGQDLSYEQYF. CDR3 nucleotides: TGCGCCAGCAGTTTTGGACAGGACCTCTCCTACGAGCAGTACTTC.

This clone was found a few times. CDR3 sequence reads: CASRTPPGLAGHPTDTQYF. CDR3 sequence (DNA): TGTGCCAGCAGAACCCCTCCGGGACTAGCGGGGCATCCCACAGATACGCAGTATTTT. The rearrangement links TRBV11-2 to TRBJ2-3; TRBD2 matches at 13 bases. This CDR3 has 19 residues. Trimming at V came to 6 bases and at J to 2 bases, leaving 14 bases not matched to a gene. CDR1 SGHAT and CDR2 FQNNGV come from the germline V gene. Full variable domain (outside the CDR3, taken from reference TRBV11-2 and TRBJ2-3): EAGVAQSPRYKIIEKRQSVAFWCNPISGHATLYWYQQILGQGPKLLIQFQNNGVVDDSQLPKDRFSAERLKGVDSTLKIQPAKLEDSAVYLCASRTPPGLAGHPTDTQYFGPGTRLTVL.

This chain uses TRBV5-6 with TRBJ2-3, with D possibly matching TRBD1 (8 bases). This CDR3 is 17 amino acids long. Trimming cost V 3 bases and J 6 bases, with 23 bases left between them. Germline CDR1 is SGHDT and CDR2 is YYEEEE. The CDR3 loop reads CASSSTGVLAVSDTQYF. The CDR3 DNA reads TGTGCCAGCAGCTCGACAGGGGTTCTAGCGGTGAGCGATACGCAGTATTTT.

This clone has just one count. The chain uses TRBV5-1 and TRBJ1-6, with D possibly matching TRBD1 (6 bases). The length of the CDR3 is 14 residues. CDR1 and CDR2 from the germline V gene are SGHRS and YFSETQ. V was pared by 4 bases and J by 9 bases, with 14 bases between. CDR3 in amino acids: CASSPRDKGSPLHF. The CDR3 nucleotides are TGCGCCAGCAGCCCCCGGGACAAGGGTTCACCCCTCCACTTT. The complete variable domain, with remaining parts taken from reference TRBV5-1 and TRBJ1-6, reads KAGVTQTPRYLIKTRGQQVTLSCSPISGHRSVSWYQQTPGQGLQFLFEYFSETQRNKGNFPGRFSGRQFSNSRSEMNVSTLELGDSALYLCASSPRDKGSPLHFGNGTRLTVT.

V is TRBV24-1 and J is TRBJ2-1, with D uncertain. CDR3 size: 13 residues. V lost 6 bases and J 2 bases, leaving 7 bases between the germline ends. Per the germline V gene, CDR1 is KGHDR and CDR2 is SFDVKD. In nucleotides, the CDR3 is TGTGCCACCAGTCCCGCAGCCTACAATGAGCAGTTCTTC. This translates into CATSPAAYNEQFF.